Listed here are 3 T cell receptor beta chains from one sample, sequenced in a study of shared clonotypes between healthy human individuals. TCRdb's table, derived via immunoSEQ multiplex PCR, lists solely in-frame clones and lacks some. The sample consists of about 980,000 clones, 76% of them appearing once. Sequenced input: memory CD4+ T cells sorted from blood. As to subset: CD45RA-negative fraction. The receptors here all came from a man aged 18-30 years in good health.

With regard to this clone: Within the sample, other DNA sequences also encode this same CDR3. The CDR3 protein is CASSLAMTGVNTEAFF. The CDR3 DNA reads TGTGCCAGCAGCTTAGCTATGACTGGGGTGAACACTGAAGCTTTCTTT. This sequence joins TRBV7-8 and TRBJ1-1; D remains unclear. Trimming removed 0 bases at V and 0 bases at J, with 11 bases between. Germline loops: CDR1 SGHVS, CDR2 FQNEAQ. CDR3 length: 16 amino acids.

This rearrangement joins TRBV28 to TRBJ2-7; possible D gene TRBD1, 5 bases. The CDR3 extends over 13 amino acids. The germline V gene encodes CDR1 MDHEN and CDR2 SYDVKM. The V and J ends lost 6 bases and 4 bases respectively, with 13 bases between them. The CDR3: CASRPRVGYEQYF. The DNA of the CDR3 is TGTGCCAGCAGACCCAGGGTGGGATACGAGCAGTACTTC.

The J gene is TRBJ1-2, the V gene TRBV7-6, with D possibly TRBD1 on 6 matching bases. The V gene's germline CDR1 is SGHVS and CDR2 FNYEAQ. The V end was cut by 5 bases, the J end by 3 bases, with 22 bases between. The CDR3 consists of 17 residues. The CDR3 DNA is TGTGCCAGCAGCCGAACTCCGACGGGGGGGCGCGACTATGGCTACACCTTC. Its protein product is CASSRTPTGGRDYGYTF.